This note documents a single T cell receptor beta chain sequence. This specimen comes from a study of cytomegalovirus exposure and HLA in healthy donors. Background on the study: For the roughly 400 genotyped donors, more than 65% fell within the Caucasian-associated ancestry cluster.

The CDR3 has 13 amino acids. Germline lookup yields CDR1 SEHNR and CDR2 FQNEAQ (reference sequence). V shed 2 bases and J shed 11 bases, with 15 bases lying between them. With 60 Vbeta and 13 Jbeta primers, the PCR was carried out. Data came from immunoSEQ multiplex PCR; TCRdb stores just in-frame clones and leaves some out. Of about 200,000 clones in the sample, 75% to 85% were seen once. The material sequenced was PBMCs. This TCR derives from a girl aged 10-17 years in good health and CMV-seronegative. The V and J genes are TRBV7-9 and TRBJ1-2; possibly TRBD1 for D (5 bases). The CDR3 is CASSLNQGLGYTF. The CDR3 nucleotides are TGTGCCAGCAGCTTAAACCAGGGATTAGGTTACACCTTC.